The T cell receptor beta chain under discussion was sequenced for a study of blood T cell repertoires in COVID-19. Across the study: T cells, B-cell-depleted T cells, or PBMCs supplied cDNA or gDNA.

This CDR3 contains 17 residues. Clones were read by immunoSEQ multiplex PCR, and TCRdb kept only the in-frame ones, dropping some. The table has tens of thousands of clones, just over 85% seen once. The sample was peripheral blood. This TCR was sampled from a man aged 45-65 years with active COVID-19. The rearrangement uses TRBV12-2 and TRBJ2-1; the DNA was not used to check the table's D call, TRBD1. TRBV12-2 corresponds to a pseudogene. CDR3 coding DNA: TGTGCAAGTCGCTTATCCCGGGACAGGGGGGCCTACAATGAGCAGTTCTTC. Protein: CASRLSRDRGAYNEQFF.